One and the same sample provided the 32 T cell receptor beta chains below, sequenced in a study of control samples from healthy donors and cancer patients. Clones were read by immunoSEQ multiplex PCR, and TCRdb kept only the in-frame ones, dropping some. The table records 100,000 to 150,000 clones, over 75% of them present only once. The sequenced sample consisted of blood. Receptors originate from a man in his late teens or twenties in good health.

This chain connects TRBV4-1 to TRBJ2-7; the D gene is possibly TRBD1 (6 bases). Trimming left V 4 bases short and J 4 bases short, with 17 bases between. This CDR3 is built from 15 residues. Germline CDR1 reads MGHRA; CDR2 reads YSYEKL. The CDR3 protein is CASSPIDRLRYEQYF. The CDR3 DNA sequence: TGCGCCAGCAGCCCCATTGACAGGTTGAGGTACGAGCAGTACTTC.

The chain couples TRBV6-2 or TRBV6-3 to TRBJ1-2; D perhaps matches TRBD1 (6 bases). The CDR3 consists of 15 residues. From germline, CDR1 is MNHEY and CDR2 SVGEGT. V was trimmed by 2 bases and J by 2 bases, leaving 12 bases between them. CDR3 nucleotide sequence: TGTGCCAGCAGTTACGGTACAGGGAGAAACTATGGCTACACCTTC. Encoded protein: CASSYGTGRNYGYTF.

The chain joins TRBV30 to TRBJ2-7; D remains ambiguous. Germline CDR1 is GTSNPN and CDR2 is SVGIG (reference sequence). V shed 3 bases and J shed 0 bases, with 6 bases lying between them. The CDR3 loop spans 12 amino acids. The CDR3 region is CAWSPSSYEQYF. CDR3 coding DNA: TGTGCCTGGAGCCCTAGCTCCTACGAGCAGTACTTC.

This chain uses TRBV27 with TRBJ1-6; 7 bases fit TRBD1. CDR1 is MNHEY, CDR2 SMNVEV, per germline (reference sequence). The CDR3 sequence is 14 residues long. Germline trimming cut 2 bases from V and 9 bases from J; bases unmatched to any gene: 4. The CDR3 spells CASSLQGVGSPLHF. The DNA of the CDR3 is TGTGCCAGCAGTTTACAGGGGGTAGGTTCACCCCTCCACTTT.

CDR3 DNA: TGTGCCAGTAGCCTAGCGCGGACAGATACGCAGTATTTT. Its translation: CASSLARTDTQYF. The rearrangement links TRBV19 to TRBJ2-3; tentatively, D is TRBD2 (6 bases). Germline V gene lookup returns CDR1 LNHDA and CDR2 SQIVND (reference sequence). This CDR3 spans 13 amino acids. V lost 6 bases and J lost 3, with 10 bases in between.

The gene calls are TRBV27 and TRBJ1-4; 9 bases match TRBD1. This CDR3 region has 18 residues. V dropped 5 bases and J dropped 0; count of bases not matched to a gene: 10. Germline V gene lookup returns CDR1 MNHEY and CDR2 SMNVEV (reference sequence). The CDR3 DNA reads TGTGCCAGCAGTGTGACCCGGGACAGGGCTACAACTAATGAAAAACTGTTTTTT. This translates into CASSVTRDRATTNEKLFF.

A remark on this clone: Germline is not matched at one junction end, which may reflect a read error. Other DNA sequences within the sample encode an identical CDR3. The V and J genes are TRBV9 and TRBJ1-6; D ambiguous. Germline V gene lookup returns CDR1 SGDLS and CDR2 YYNGEE. The length of the CDR3 is 17 residues. CDR3 sequence (DNA): TGTGCCAGCAGCGATAGTGGAGGTGAGGGTTATAATTCACCTCTCCACTTT. Translating gives CASSDSGGEGYNSPLHF.

The V gene is TRBV30, the J gene TRBJ2-7; 7 bases map to TRBD1. From germline, CDR1 is GTSNPN and CDR2 SVGIG (reference sequence). V lost 4 bases, J lost 7 bases, and 7 bases stayed unmatched. The CDR3 is 12 amino acids. The CDR3 region has the DNA TGTGCCTGGATCGACAGGGCCCGGGAGCAGTACTTC. Translated: CAWIDRAREQYF.

This chain joins TRBV7-8 and TRBJ1-2, with D hard to call. The CDR3 is 12 amino acids. The germline CDR1 and CDR2 sequences are SGHVS and FQNEAQ. With 1 base removed from V and 7 bases from J, the gap between germline ends came to 7 bases. Here the CDR3 reads CASSLGEGGYTF. The CDR3 DNA reads TGTGCCAGCAGCTTAGGAGAAGGTGGCTACACCTTC.

The V call is TRBV7-2, the J call TRBJ1-2; the D is unclear. Germline CDR1 SGHTA, CDR2 FQGNSA. The CDR3 has 15 amino acids. Trimming took off 5 bases at V and 0 bases at J, with 13 bases between the two ends. In DNA form, the CDR3 reads TGTGCCAGCAGCCCAAGCGTTGGGGCTAACTATGGCTACACCTTC. Its translation: CASSPSVGANYGYTF.

V usage is TRBV7-2 and J usage is TRBJ2-5; D tentatively reads TRBD1 or TRBD2 (5 bases each). From germline, CDR1 is SGHTA and CDR2 FQGNSA. The CDR3 sequence is 13 residues long. V lost 5 bases, J lost 5 bases, and 12 bases lay in between. DNA of the CDR3: TGTGCCAGCAGCCCCGAGGGGCGTGAGACCCAGTACTTC. It is translated as CASSPEGRETQYF.

V is TRBV7-2 and J is TRBJ2-5; D is unclear. The CDR3 is 13 residues long. Germline CDR1 and CDR2: SGHTA and FQGNSA. V shed 1 base and J shed 4 bases, with 7 bases lying between them. The CDR3, as DNA: TGTGCCAGCAGCTTAGGTATGGGAGAGACCCAGTACTTC. Amino acids: CASSLGMGETQYF.

CDR3 protein: CASSLLAYEQYF. In nucleotides, the CDR3 is TGTGCCAGCAGCCTCTTGGCCTACGAGCAGTACTTC. This chain joins TRBV5-4 and TRBJ2-7; D is uncertain. The CDR3 has 12 amino acids. CDR1 is SGHNT, CDR2 YYREEE, per germline (reference sequence). The V end was cut by 4 bases, the J end by 2 bases, with 7 bases between. The variable domain in full, with the rest retrieved from reference TRBV5-4 and TRBJ2-7, is ETGVTQSPTHLIKTRGQQVTLRCSSQSGHNTVSWYQQALGQGPQFIFQYYREEENGRGNFPPRFSGLQFPNYSSELNVNALELDDSALYLCASSLLAYEQYFGPGTRLTVT.

About this clone itself: The same CDR3 is also encoded by other DNA sequences in this sample. CDR3 coding DNA: TGTGCCGCAGTGGGGGGGCGCTGGGGGTATGGCTACACCTTC. Translation gives CAAVGGRWGYGYTF. J is TRBJ1-2 and V is TRBV21-1. TRBV21-1 is given as a pseudogene. The CDR3 length is 14 residues.

The chain carries TRBV2 and TRBJ2-1; tentative D call: TRBD1 (6 bases). The germline V gene has CDR1 SNHLY and CDR2 FYNNEI. The CDR3 is 16 amino acids. Trimming removed 3 bases at V and 2 bases at J, with 14 bases between. CDR3 sequence: CASSEGTGYPYNEQFF. CDR3 nucleotides: TGTGCCAGCAGTGAGGGCACAGGGTATCCCTACAATGAGCAGTTCTTC.

The chain uses TRBV29-1 and TRBJ1-1; D perhaps matches TRBD1 (5 bases). From germline, CDR1 is SQVTM and CDR2 ANQGSEA. CDR3 length: 14 residues. V lost 5 bases and J 4 bases, leaving 17 bases between the germline ends. Here the CDR3 DNA reads TGCAGCGTTCCGATTAGAGGGGAGGGCACTGAAGCTTTCTTT. Protein: CSVPIRGEGTEAFF.

The chain uses TRBV15 and TRBJ2-1; the D gene is possibly TRBD2 (5 bases). The CDR3 extends over 16 amino acids. V gave up 0 bases and J gave up 8 bases, with 17 bases separating them. From germline, CDR1 is LNHNV and CDR2 YYDKDF (reference sequence). The CDR3 DNA sequence: TGTGCCACCAGCAGAGATCACGTCCAGGCGGGTGATGAGCAGTTCTTC. Its translation: CATSRDHVQAGDEQFF.

The chain recombines TRBV4-1 with TRBJ1-1; the D is unclear. This CDR3 comprises 13 residues. Per the germline V gene, CDR1 is MGHRA and CDR2 is YSYEKL. With 7 bases removed from V and 1 base from J, the gap between germline ends came to 10 bases. The DNA for the CDR3 is TGCGCCAGCACTCCTAGAGGGAACACTGAAGCTTTCTTT. Translation: CASTPRGNTEAFF.

This sequence joins TRBV11-3 and TRBJ1-3, with D maybe TRBD1 (6 bases). V lost 4 bases and J 0 bases, leaving 13 bases between the germline ends. This CDR3 is 16 amino acids long. Germline loops: CDR1 SGHNT, CDR2 YENEEA. CDR3 sequence (DNA): TGTGCCAGCAGCTCCGGACAGCCCGCCTCTGGAAACACCATATATTTT. It codes for CASSSGQPASGNTIYF.

The chain uses TRBV6-5 and TRBJ1-5; a weak D match, TRBD1 (5 bases). V was cut by 2 bases and J by 7 bases, with 12 bases left in between. This CDR3 comprises 14 residues. Germline V gene sequence: CDR1 MNHEY, CDR2 SVGAGI. The CDR3 DNA sequence: TGTGCCAGCAGTTACCTGACAGCGGGACAGCCCCAGCATTTT. Translation gives CASSYLTAGQPQHF.

The rearrangement links TRBV11-3 to TRBJ1-1, with 7 bases that match TRBD1. Trimming cost V 4 bases and J 1 base; bases outside gene matches: 3. The CDR3 is 14 amino acids. Germline V gene sequence: CDR1 SGHNT, CDR2 YENEEA. The chain's CDR3 is CASSYRGGNTEAFF. The CDR3 coding sequence is TGTGCCAGCAGCTACAGGGGAGGGAACACTGAAGCTTTCTTT.

The chain recombines TRBV18 with TRBJ1-1; D ambiguous. The germline V gene has CDR1 KGHSH and CDR2 LQKENI. The V gene lost 1 base and the J gene lost 6 bases, with 9 bases spanning the gap. This CDR3 has 13 amino acids. The CDR3, as DNA: TGTGCCAGCTCACCACGGCAGGACTCTGAAGCTTTCTTT. This translates into CASSPRQDSEAFF.

This chain links TRBV3-1 (or the pseudogene TRBV3-2) with TRBJ2-1; 7 nucleotides align to TRBD2. The length of the CDR3 is 13 residues. Per germline, CDR1 LGHDT and CDR2 YNNKEL (reference sequence). The trim removed 4 bases at V and 6 bases at J, leaving 3 bases unmatched. CDR3 sequence (DNA): TGTGCCAGCAGCCTTGGGGGGGGCAATGAGCAGTTCTTC. Translated, it gives CASSLGGGNEQFF.

The chain carries TRBV10-1 and TRBJ1-6; 7 bases map to TRBD1. Germline V lookup: CDR1 WNHNN, CDR2 SYGVQD (reference sequence). Unmatched junction bases numbered 5, after V lost 3 bases and J lost 9 bases. CDR3 length equals 14 residues. The CDR3 coding sequence is TGCGCCAGCAGTGAATTGGGACAGCTTTCACCCCTCCACTTT. It specifies CASSELGQLSPLHF.

The rearrangement joins TRBV30 to TRBJ2-4; 7 bases align to TRBD1. CDR3 length equals 12 residues. The germline CDR1 and CDR2 sequences are GTSNPN and SVGIG (reference sequence). V shed 5 bases, J shed 8 bases, and the junction held 6 bases outside the gene matches. CDR3 region: CAWEDRADIQYF. The CDR3 DNA reads as TGTGCCTGGGAAGACAGGGCGGACATTCAGTACTTC.

V is TRBV27 and J is TRBJ2-7; 9 bases are shared with TRBD1. Germline V gene data show CDR1 as MNHEY and CDR2 as SMNVEV (reference sequence). Trimming took 2 bases from V and 7 from J; bases not matched to a gene: 12. The length of the CDR3 is 16 residues. In DNA form, the CDR3 reads TGTGCCAGCAGTTTAAAGGGGACAGGGACATCGCGGGAGCAGTACTTC. It codes for CASSLKGTGTSREQYF.

V usage is TRBV2 and J usage is TRBJ1-6; D unclear. The germline gives CDR1 SNHLY, CDR2 FYNNEI. The CDR3 sequence is 14 residues long. Deletions cut 3 bases from V and 7 bases from J, with 10 bases between. The CDR3 region is CASSDGRSNSPLHF. Here the CDR3 DNA reads TGTGCCAGCAGTGATGGACGGTCGAATTCACCCCTCCACTTT.

The genes are TRBV18 and TRBJ2-2; weak D call: TRBD1 (6 bases). Looked up from germline, CDR1 is KGHSH and CDR2 is LQKENI. Trimming removed 1 base from V and 13 bases from J, with 10 bases in between. The CDR3 loop spans 12 amino acids. In DNA form, the CDR3 reads TGTGCCAGCTCACCACAACAGGGCAGGCTGTTTTTT. It codes for CASSPQQGRLFF.

V usage is TRBV15 and J usage is TRBJ2-3; 10 nucleotides line up with TRBD2. The germline CDR1 and CDR2 sequences are LNHNV and YYDKDF (reference sequence). The CDR3 sequence is 15 residues long. V gave up 2 bases and J gave up 4 bases; unmatched junction bases: 3. Here the CDR3 DNA reads TGTGCCACCAGCAGACCTAGCGGGAGTGCAGATACGCAGTATTTT. Translation gives CATSRPSGSADTQYF. The full variable domain, its missing parts supplied by reference TRBV15 and TRBJ2-3, is DAMVIQNPRYQVTQFGKPVTLSCSQTLNHNVMYWYQQKSSQAPKLLFHYYDKDFNNEADTPDNFQSRRPNTSFCFLDIRSPGLGDTAMYLCATSRPSGSADTQYFGPGTRLTVL.

This chain links TRBV30 with TRBJ1-1, with 9 bases matching TRBD1. Germline V gene lookup returns CDR1 GTSNPN and CDR2 SVGIG (reference sequence). V trimming: 3 bases; J trimming: 6 bases; junction bases outside the gene matches: 11. The CDR3 has 15 amino acids. This chain's CDR3 is CAWRYLGTGPAEAFF. CDR3 bases: TGTGCCTGGAGGTACTTAGGGACAGGGCCTGCTGAAGCTTTCTTT. Full variable domain (rest looked up from reference TRBV30 and TRBJ1-1): SQTIHQWPATLVQPVGSPLSLECTVEGTSNPNLYWYRQAAGRGLQLLFYSVGIGQISSEVPQNLSASRPQDRQFILSSKKLLLSDSGFYLCAWRYLGTGPAEAFFGQGTRLTVV.

This clone has only one observation. The chain has TRBV25-1 and TRBJ2-7; D is unclear. This CDR3 spans 16 amino acids. The germline CDR1 and CDR2 sequences are MGHDK and SYGVNS. V lost 2 bases to trimming and J lost 3 bases, with 17 bases between them. The CDR3 sequence is CASSEGPWVPSYEQYF. The CDR3 DNA follows: TGTGCCAGCAGTGAAGGGCCGTGGGTCCCGAGCTACGAGCAGTACTTC.

The rearrangement uses TRBV28 and TRBJ2-7; 7 bases agree with TRBD1. Germline V lookup: CDR1 MDHEN, CDR2 SYDVKM. The junction had 7 bases not matched to a gene; V was cut back by 6 bases and J by 2 bases. CDR3 length: 14 residues. The CDR3 DNA sequence: TGTGCCAGCAGGGGATGGCAGGGGGCCTACGAGCAGTACTTC. Its protein is CASRGWQGAYEQYF.